The entry below gives a single T cell receptor (beta chain) sequence along with its context. Its antigen remains undetermined. Per-nucleotide qualities are absent, and no much larger clonotype sits a single base away. V lost 7 bases and J lost 4 bases; the stretch between them is 10 bases long. CDR1 and CDR2 (MGHDK, SYGVNS) derive from the germline V gene. The CDR3 starts with the cysteine, ends with the phenylalanine, and has 12 residues. The retained sequence is limited to the CDR3, 36 bases, with the frame set at the first base. The record originates from a study of CD8+ T cells in alopecia areata (dated by TCRdb to the late 2010s). Regarding the complete study: Treated patients were enrolled in an open-label pilot trial of oral tofacitinib at 5 to 10 mg twice daily for moderate-to-severe alopecia areata. Patients received tofacitinib for 6 to 18 months and were then followed off drug for 6 months to check for delayed response and recurrence. Disease severity in treated patients was measured with the SALT score, which quantifies the percentage of affected scalp surface area. High-throughput TCRbeta sequencing was used to examine T cell clonal expansion in alopecia areata in both the C3H/HeJ mouse model and human patients. Scalp tissue and sorted CD4+ and CD8+ peripheral blood T cells from patchy and totalis/universalis alopecia areata patients and from healthy controls were covered by human TCRbeta sequencing. Tofacitinib-treated patients had biopsies at baseline and at 4 and 24 weeks of treatment, with a later scalp biopsy in several patients. Scalp clonality was compared among normal scalp (n=4), patchy alopecia areata scalp (n=8), and alopecia totalis/universalis scalp (n=8). RNA was obtained with the PAXgene miRNA kit for fixed scalp, the miRNeasy kit for PBMCs, and the RNeasy kit for mouse skin. immunoSEQ multiplex PCR using 35 Vbeta forward primers and 13 Jbeta reverse primers was used to amplify TCRbeta CDR3 regions. On the study overall, not on this receptor specifically: The treated cohort was small, with a single nonresponder, so links between baseline CD8+ expansion and response need larger studies. During tofacitinib treatment, many expanded lesional clones remained in scalp and blood, and this persistence may partly explain relapse after treatment is stopped. Resident alphabeta T cells in normal human skin are also sequenced, complicating scalp TCR repertoire analysis, unlike mouse skin dominated by gammadelta T cells. Scalp clonality and the number of expanded CD8+ clones among the top 100 scalp clones were significantly decreased by tofacitinib. Compared with normal scalp, lesional scalp, particularly in alopecia totalis/universalis, had higher clonality and more expanded CD8+ clones, which suggests antigenic drive. Compared with mice, TCR sequences shared between patients were less clear, possibly partly because of HLA diversity across the patient population.

Explained via the paper, the time point label denotes: 4 weeks on oral tofacitinib. Explained via the paper, the treatment or condition label denotes: oral pan-JAK inhibitor, 5-10 mg twice daily. From alopecia areata patients, peripheral blood was collected along with lesional scalp punch biopsies. PBMCs were isolated by density centrifugation and stained for CD3, CD4 and CD8, and CD4+ and CD8+ T cells were sorted on a FACSAria. Receptor libraries were prepared by the immunoSEQ multiplex PCR assay. RNA was extracted from all samples and reverse transcribed into cDNA as template for TCR sequencing. First-strand cDNA was synthesized using SuperScript III with a 2:1 mix of oligo-dT and random hexamers. A synthetic immune receptor repertoire was used to gauge amplification bias, and whatever bias remained was removed computationally. Concerning the study's data processing: After raw reads were preprocessed to remove errors, the CDR3 was defined following IMGT conventions as running from the conserved cysteine to phenylalanine. Clonality was calculated as 1 minus Shannon entropy normalized by log2 of the number of productive unique TCRs. Whether each scalp clone was CD4 or CD8 was inferred by checking scalp TCRbeta sequences against the CD4 and CD8 repertoires from sorted blood. This immuneACCESS table, as held by TCRdb, lists in-frame sequences with V and J called but not all clones. Of the missing ones, under half trace to an unresolved V gene in checked studies; the others have no known cause. The V and J calls and clone size come from that table; D and trimming were worked out from the DNA. The sample table shows around 150,000 clones, and roughly two thirds are seen once. 0.91% of the sample goes to the ten largest clones.

The sequencing used CD4+ T cells sorted from blood, collected at week 4, from a patient treated with tofacitinib. This sequence uses TRBV25-1 and TRBJ1-2; the D gene cannot be resolved reliably. This sequence originates from a human donor with alopecia areata. The CDR3 in this case is CASKGSPYGYTF. The bases read TGTGCCAGCAAAGGGTCCCCCTATGGCTACACCTTC.